This record concerns one T cell receptor (beta chain) sequence. Its target is unknown. The conserved phenylalanine or tryptophan is not found at the CDR3 terminus, so this likely reflects a read error. No DNA is shown, since the ends of the CDR3 on it are uncertain; the CDR3 is the one TCRdb lists. The sample originates from a study of blood T cells in healthy people across ages. Study results and caveats: Measured against age, TCR beta diversity per million T cells decreased in a roughly linear manner.

Sample-barcoded 5' priming and a J-beta primer mix drove a second PCR of roughly 7 to 11 cycles. One entry per CDR3 protein results from TCRdb running MiXCR on the 5' RACE reads. The repertoire includes fewer than 650,000 distinct CDR3 sequences, roughly a quarter of them detected once, and under 4.5% sits in the top ten. The donors, aged roughly 6 to 90, were healthy Caucasians from Russia. The CDR3 sequence runs 9 residues, both termini included. Germline CDR1 reads SNHLY; CDR2 reads FYNNEI. These data were also filed under a second study, of T cells of mothers and their children.

The receptor's source is a boy between 2 and 10 years old in good health. Input material: blood. The rearrangement links TRBV2 to TRBJ2-7; the table's D gene call, TRBD2, was not cross checked with the DNA. The CDR3 spells CASSPGLAG.